This T cell receptor (beta chain) was sequenced in a study of blood T cell repertoires in COVID-19. Study details: T cells, B-cell-depleted T cells, or PBMCs supplied cDNA or gDNA.

The repertoire was sequenced with immunoSEQ multiplex PCR; TCRdb's copy has only in-frame clones and lacks some. Of fewer than 250,000 clones in the sample, roughly 82% were seen once. The CDR3 length is 14 residues. The germline V gene has CDR1 SGHRS and CDR2 YFSETQ. The ends lost 3 bases at V and 6 bases at J; junction bases unmatched: 7. The specimen was peripheral blood. This TCR was recovered from a woman aged 70 to 79 with acute or convalescent COVID-19. The V and J genes are TRBV5-1 and TRBJ1-2; 8 nucleotides line up with TRBD1. The chain's CDR3 is CASSWDRLSDGYTF. DNA of the CDR3: TGCGCCAGCAGCTGGGACAGGCTTTCGGATGGCTACACCTTC. The complete variable domain, with remaining parts taken from reference TRBV5-1 and TRBJ1-2, reads KAGVTQTPRYLIKTRGQQVTLSCSPISGHRSVSWYQQTPGQGLQFLFEYFSETQRNKGNFPGRFSGRQFSNSRSEMNVSTLELGDSALYLCASSWDRLSDGYTFGSGTRLTVV.